A selection of T cell receptor beta chains follows, all from one sample in a study of T cells after posttransplantation cyclophosphamide. The table came from immunoSEQ multiplex PCR; TCRdb's copy has only in-frame clones and leaves some out. The data show about 22,000 clones, approximately 87% seen once. The starting material was PBMCs, obtained after allogeneic stem cell transplant with posttransplant cyclophosphamide. These receptors all stem from a female patient in her thirties or forties who received an allogeneic stem cell transplant from an unrelated donor, was CMV-positive, and had no GVHD. Some T cells may be transferred from the graft donor. Each CDR3 is given with its conserved first and last residue. A D gene is named only where the DNA matches it firmly. A row's size may be missing; if present it is once, few, many or a size class.

17 | TRBD2 | TRBJ2-3 | once | TRBV28 | CASSFVGSGGRTDTQYF | TGTGCCAGCAGTTTTGTGGGGAGCGGGGGCCGCACAGATACGCAGTATTTT
16 | NA | TRBJ2-4 | NA | TRBV10-3 | CAISDGGNRAKNIQYF | TGTGCCATCAGTGATGGGGGGAATCGGGCCAAAAACATTCAGTACTTC
17 | NA | TRBJ2-4 | once | TRBV28 | CASSLFGAGLAKNIQYF | TGTGCCAGCAGTTTATTTGGTGCAGGGCTAGCCAAAAACATTCAGTACTTC
16 | TRBD1 | TRBJ2-7 | NA | TRBV7-8 | CASSLYVGQGAYEQYF | TGTGCCAGCAGCTTATACGTGGGACAGGGGGCCTACGAGCAGTACTTC
12 | TRBD1 | TRBJ1-2 | NA | TRBV2 | CATDREGYGYTF | TGTGCCACGGACAGGGAAGGATATGGCTACACCTTC
17 | TRBD2 | TRBJ2-3 | NA | TRBV6-1 | CASSESKGGGPPDTQYF | TGTGCCAGCAGTGAATCTAAGGGCGGGGGGCCCCCAGATACGCAGTATTTT
15 | TRBD2 | TRBJ2-2 | NA | TRBV27 | CASSSGGPFSGELFF | TGTGCCAGCAGCTCGGGGGGGCCTTTTAGCGGGGAGCTGTTTTTT
15 | TRBD1 | TRBJ2-2 | NA | TRBV6-5 | CASGPPGTGIGELFF | TGTGCCAGCGGACCTCCAGGGACAGGGATCGGGGAGCTGTTTTTT
15 | TRBD1 | TRBJ2-3 | once | TRBV7-9 | CASSFGQASTDTQYF | TGTGCCAGCAGCTTCGGACAGGCGAGCACAGATACGCAGTATTTT
14 | NA | TRBJ2-3 | NA | TRBV7-3 | CASSSTRGSDTQYF | TGTGCCAGCAGCTCGACACGGGGGTCAGATACGCAGTATTTT
16 | TRBD1 | TRBJ1-4 | NA | TRBV30 | CAWSAPGGTGGEKLFF | TGTGCCTGGAGTGCCCCCGGAGGGACAGGGGGTGAAAAACTGTTTTTT
13 | NA | TRBJ1-1 | NA | TRBV6-9 | CASSLSERTEAFF | TGTGCCAGCAGTTTATCGGAGCGGACTGAAGCTTTCTTT
14 | NA | TRBJ1-2 | few | TRBV11-3 | CASSLESGEYGYTF | TGTGCCAGCAGCTTAGAGTCAGGGGAGTATGGCTACACCTTC
15 | TRBD1 | TRBJ1-1 | once | TRBV14 | CASSRYRGRDTEAFF | TGTGCCAGCAGCCGATACAGGGGACGGGACACTGAAGCTTTCTTT
12 | NA | TRBJ1-2 | few | TRBV27 | CASSFSGYGYTF | TGTGCCAGCAGTTTTAGCGGGTATGGCTACACCTTC